This TCR beta chain was sequenced in a study of blood T cell repertoires in COVID-19. Study details: The United States, Italy and Spain were the sources of the acute and convalescent COVID-19 samples. The cDNA or gDNA used as material had been derived from T cells, B-cell-depleted T cells, or PBMCs.

The trim removed 5 bases at V and 0 bases at J, leaving 4 bases unmatched. This CDR3 is 15 amino acids long. Germline V lookup: CDR1 MNHEY, CDR2 SVGAGI. Authors' methods: Amplification from reference gene primers served as the basis for estimated nucleated cell counts. Here immunoSEQ multiplex PCR was the method, and the copy in TCRdb shows in-frame clones only, minus some. V, J and clone size were drawn from that table, and D and trimming were deduced from the DNA. The data hold approximately 200,000 clones, with about four fifths observed a single time. In Seattle, patients joined the study during active infection and were tracked longitudinally.

This receptor was identified in a woman of 80 years or more with COVID-19, enrolled during active disease. The material sequenced was peripheral blood. V and J are TRBV6-5 and TRBJ2-4, with TRBD1 matching 7 bases. This chain's CDR3 is CASSPQGLAKNIQYF. Here the CDR3 DNA reads TGTGCCAGCAGTCCACAGGGGCTAGCCAAAAACATTCAGTACTTC.